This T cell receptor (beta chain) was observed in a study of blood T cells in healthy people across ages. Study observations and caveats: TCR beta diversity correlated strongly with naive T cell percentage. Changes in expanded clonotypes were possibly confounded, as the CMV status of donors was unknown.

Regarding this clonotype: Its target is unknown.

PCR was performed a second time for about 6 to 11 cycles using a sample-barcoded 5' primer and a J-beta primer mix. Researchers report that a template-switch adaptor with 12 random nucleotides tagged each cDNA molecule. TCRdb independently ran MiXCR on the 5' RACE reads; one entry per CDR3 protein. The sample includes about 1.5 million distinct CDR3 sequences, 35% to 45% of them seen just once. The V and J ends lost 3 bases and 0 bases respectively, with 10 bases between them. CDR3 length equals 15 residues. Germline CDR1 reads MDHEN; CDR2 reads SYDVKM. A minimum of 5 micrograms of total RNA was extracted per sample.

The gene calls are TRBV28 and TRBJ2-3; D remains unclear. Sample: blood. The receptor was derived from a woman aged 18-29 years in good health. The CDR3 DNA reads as TGTGCCAGCAGTTTGGGCTACCGTAGCACAGATACGCAGTATTTT. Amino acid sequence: CASSLGYRSTDTQYF.